The present TCR beta chain was sequenced within a study of patients and donors after allogeneic stem cell transplantation. The germline V gene has CDR1 SGHAT and CDR2 FQNNGV. With 8 bases removed from V and 11 bases from J, the gap between germline ends came to 10 bases. CDR3 length: 11 amino acids. TCRdb fed the RT-PCR reads into MiXCR, producing one record per CDR3 protein. The sample contains more than 150,000 distinct CDR3 sequences, approximately 22% of which appear only once. Only a few counts were recorded for this clonotype. This chain uses TRBV11-2 with TRBJ1-6; D is unresolved. This TCR derives from a human donor who was either an allogeneic HSCT recipient or a stem cell or donor lymphocyte infusion donor (not recorded which). It is not recorded whose cells these are; they may come from a transplant donor. Sequenced sample: blood, either unsorted or a sorted T cell fraction (not recorded which). In nucleotides, the CDR3 is TGTGCCAGCCTAAACACCCCACCCCTCCACTTT. It yields the protein CASLNTPPLHF.